Sequencing of this T cell receptor (beta chain) was carried out in a study of blood T cell repertoires in COVID-19. In the study overall: The United States, Italy and Spain provided the acute and convalescent COVID-19 samples. Sample material is recorded as cDNA or gDNA derived from T cells, B-cell-depleted T cells, or PBMCs.

Per the study methods: Researchers report that nucleated cell counts were estimated from reference gene primer amplification. Clones were read by immunoSEQ multiplex PCR, and TCRdb kept only the in-frame ones, dropping some. V and J calls and clone size are as listed in that table; D and trimming were resolved from the DNA. The profile shows around 46,000 clones, around 83% of them singletons. CDR3 length: 16 amino acids. V lost 4 bases, J lost 4 bases, and 3 bases stayed unmatched. CDR1 and CDR2 from the germline V gene are LGHNA and YNFKEQ. The chain recombines TRBV4-2 with TRBJ2-2; 13 bases align to TRBD2. Specimen: peripheral blood. The clonotype comes from a man aged 35 to 55 with active COVID-19. CDR3 bases: TGTGCCAGCAGCCGTACTAGCGGGAGGGCCACCGGGGAGCTGTTTTTT. This translates into CASSRTSGRATGELFF.